Shown below are 21 T cell receptor beta chains from a single sample sequenced in a study of shared clonotypes between healthy human individuals. This table comes from immunoSEQ multiplex PCR, and its TCRdb copy is limited to in-frame clones, with some not included. The table has about 1.1 million clones, approximately 80% seen once. Sequencing was performed on memory CD4+ T cells from PBMCs. The sample's subset: CD45RA-negative fraction. These receptors all stem from a young man in good health. Some clones in this sample may be carry-over from other donors' samples.

This sequence joins TRBV4-1 and TRBJ2-3, with TRBD2 matching over 10 bases. This CDR3 has 16 amino acids. From germline, CDR1 is MGHRA and CDR2 YSYEKL. Trimming took 0 bases from V and 3 from J; bases not matched to a gene: 3. CDR3 in amino acids: CASSQDASGRTDTQYF. The CDR3 DNA sequence: TGCGCCAGCAGCCAAGATGCTAGCGGGAGAACAGATACGCAGTATTTT.

The chain recombines TRBV30 with TRBJ2-4; 10 bases match TRBD2. This CDR3 is 14 amino acids long. Trimming took 2 bases from V and 4 from J; bases not matched to a gene: 2. Per germline, CDR1 GTSNPN and CDR2 SVGIG (reference sequence). CDR3 region: CAWSKTSGKNIQYF. The CDR3 coding sequence is TGTGCCTGGAGTAAGACTAGCGGGAAAAACATTCAGTACTTC.

This clone was observed a few times. The rearrangement uses TRBV10-3 and TRBJ1-2; possible D gene TRBD1, 5 bases. Germline loops: CDR1 ENHRY, CDR2 SYGVKD. Deletions cut 6 bases from V and 8 bases from J, with 13 bases between. The CDR3 spans 12 residues. The CDR3 nucleotides read TGTGCCATCAGACAGGCCTCGGGGGGCTACACCTTC. Protein: CAIRQASGGYTF.

With regard to this clone: One junction end disagrees with the germline gene, perhaps due to a read error. This sequence joins TRBV2 and TRBJ2-2, with D possibly matching TRBD2 (5 bases). The CDR3 has 16 residues. Germline CDR1 reads SNHLY; CDR2 reads FYNNEI. CDR3 in DNA: TGTGCCAGCAGTGAGATTGGCGGATGGAACACCGGGAAGCTGTTTTTT. This encodes CASSEIGGWNTGKLFF.

This chain uses TRBV2 with TRBJ2-7; D is undetermined. V dropped 7 bases and J dropped 5 bases, with 12 bases sitting between them. The germline V gene encodes CDR1 SNHLY and CDR2 FYNNEI. The CDR3 totals 12 residues. The CDR3 coding sequence is TGTGCCAGCAATGGGCTCAGCCACGAGCAGTACTTC. Encoded protein: CASNGLSHEQYF. The whole variable domain, remainder taken from reference TRBV2 and TRBJ2-7, is EPEVTQTPSHQVTQMGQEVILRCVPISNHLYFYWYRQILGQKVEFLVSFYNNEISEKSEIFDDQFSVERPDGSNFTLKIRSTKLEDSAMYFCASNGLSHEQYFGPGTRLTVT.

V gene TRBV6-1 combines with J gene TRBJ1-5; the D gene is possibly TRBD1 (6 bases). Germline lookup yields CDR1 MNHNS and CDR2 SASEGT. The CDR3 has 15 amino acids. V shed 2 bases and J shed 3 bases, with 11 bases lying between them. Written as DNA, the CDR3 is TGTGCCAGCAGTGAAACCGACAGGTACAATCAGCCCCAGCATTTT. Protein sequence: CASSETDRYNQPQHF.

This rearrangement joins TRBV7-9 to TRBJ2-2; no reliable D call. This CDR3 has 14 residues. The V end lost 5 bases, the J end lost 6 bases, and 13 bases lay between the germline ends. CDR1 SEHNR and CDR2 FQNEAQ come from the germline V gene (reference sequence). CDR3 sequence (DNA): TGTGCCAGCAGCCCCACTTGGAGATCCGGGGAGCTGTTTTTT. This translates into CASSPTWRSGELFF.

This clone was detected only once. The rearrangement uses TRBV9 and TRBJ1-4, with a tentative D call TRBD1 (6 bases). CDR3 length: 14 amino acids. V lost 4 bases to trimming and J lost 7 bases, with 14 bases between them. The V gene's germline CDR1 is SGDLS and CDR2 YYNGEE. The CDR3 is CASSFRVQGEKLFF. The CDR3 DNA follows: TGTGCCAGCAGCTTCCGGGTACAGGGTGAAAAACTGTTTTTT.

The chain joins TRBV27 to TRBJ1-5; D ambiguous. Trimming removed 5 bases at V and 0 bases at J, with 5 bases between. CDR1 MNHEY and CDR2 SMNVEV come from the germline V gene (reference sequence). CDR3 length equals 13 residues. CDR3 coding DNA: TGTGCCAGCAGTGAATATAGCAATCAGCCCCAGCATTTT. This encodes CASSEYSNQPQHF.

This clone was observed a handful of times. This chain links TRBV28 with TRBJ2-7; TRBD1 aligns across 7 bases. Germline values: CDR1 MDHEN, CDR2 SYDVKM. Germline trimming cut 5 bases from V and 6 bases from J; bases unmatched to any gene: 13. This CDR3 has 15 amino acids. As DNA, the CDR3 is TGTGCCAGCAGTCAGGGGACAGCGCCACGGGTCGAGCAGTACTTC. It specifies CASSQGTAPRVEQYF.

The CDR3 bases are TGTGCCAGCAGCCATAGGAGCCGGGCTCACTCTGGGGCCAACGTCCTGACTTTC. This sequence encodes CASSHRSRAHSGANVLTF. The rearrangement links TRBV5-6 to TRBJ2-6; D call uncertain. CDR1 and CDR2 (germline): SGHDT, YYEEEE. Trimming cost V 4 bases and J 0 bases, with 17 bases left between them. CDR3 length equals 18 residues.

A note on this clone: One junction end does not reproduce the germline sequence, and a read error may be involved. The V and J genes are TRBV28 and TRBJ2-7, with 8 bases matching TRBD2. This CDR3 is built from 12 residues. Germline CDR1 MDHEN, CDR2 SYDVKM. The CDR3 DNA sequence: TGTGCCAGCAGCTCCGGGGGGGAAGTGCCGGTCTTC. Amino acid sequence: CASSSGGEVPVF.

The chain is built from TRBV9 and TRBJ2-1, with 10 bases identical to TRBD2. The V and J ends lost 3 bases and 9 bases, in that order; junction bases with no gene match: 6. The CDR3 length is 14 residues. Germline lookup yields CDR1 SGDLS and CDR2 YYNGEE. The DNA for the CDR3 is TGTGCCAGCAGCGGTGGACTAGCGGTCGGTGAGCAGTTCTTC. This gives the protein CASSGGLAVGEQFF.

The J gene is TRBJ2-5, the V gene TRBV6-5; D is unclear. Trimming removed 7 bases from V and 2 bases from J, with 8 bases in between. The CDR3 runs to 12 residues. Germline values: CDR1 MNHEY, CDR2 SVGAGI. In DNA form, the CDR3 reads TGTGCCAGCAAGAGACCACAAGAGACCCAGTACTTC. This encodes CASKRPQETQYF.

The V and J genes are TRBV9 and TRBJ2-2; D possibly corresponds to TRBD2 (5 bases). Germline-derived CDR1 and CDR2 are SGDLS and YYNGEE. V was shortened by 4 bases and J by 8 bases, with 9 bases between the two germline ends. The CDR3 spans 12 residues. The CDR3 sequence is CASSPREGELFF. CDR3 DNA: TGTGCCAGCAGCCCCCGGGAAGGGGAGCTGTTTTTT.

The V call is TRBV18, the J call TRBJ2-1, with D perhaps matching TRBD1 (5 bases). Deletions cut 3 bases from V and 7 bases from J, with 10 bases between. The CDR3 sequence is 13 residues long. The germline CDR1 and CDR2 sequences are KGHSH and LQKENI. The CDR3 spells CASSPPTVNEQFF. The CDR3 DNA sequence: TGTGCCAGCTCACCCCCGACAGTTAATGAGCAGTTCTTC.

This chain links TRBV4-1 with TRBJ2-1; no definite D call. Germline CDR1 reads MGHRA; CDR2 reads YSYEKL. The CDR3 sequence is 14 residues long. V lost 2 bases to trimming and J lost 0 bases, with 5 bases between them. The CDR3 here is CASSQQTSYNEQFF. The CDR3 nucleotides read TGCGCCAGCAGCCAACAGACCTCCTACAATGAGCAGTTCTTC.

CDR3 nucleotides: TGTGCCAGCAGCTTAGGGACTAGCAGAAACACAGATACGCAGTATTTT. Translated: CASSLGTSRNTDTQYF. The genes are TRBV7-9 and TRBJ2-3, with 8 bases identical to TRBD2. From germline, CDR1 is SEHNR and CDR2 FQNEAQ (reference sequence). V lost 1 base and J lost 2; bases outside the gene matches: 5. The CDR3 covers 16 residues.

This rearrangement joins TRBV6-1 to TRBJ2-7; TRBD2 agrees at 7 bases. The CDR3 is made up of 15 amino acids. Germline loops: CDR1 MNHNS, CDR2 SASEGT. Unmatched junction bases numbered 14, after V lost 6 bases and J lost 6 bases. Here the CDR3 reads CASRQFLGLSFEQYF. CDR3 in DNA: TGTGCCAGCAGACAATTTTTGGGACTATCTTTCGAGCAGTACTTC.

A note on this clone: In the same sample, other DNA sequences code for this CDR3. The rearrangement uses TRBV2 and TRBJ1-2, with D maybe TRBD1 (6 bases). CDR1 is SNHLY, CDR2 FYNNEI, per germline. V shed 3 bases and J shed 5 bases, with 10 bases lying between them. The CDR3 sequence is 13 residues long. As DNA, the CDR3 is TGTGCCAGCAGTGATAGGGGGTTTTATGGCTACACCTTC. Encoded protein: CASSDRGFYGYTF. Looking up the rest from reference TRBV2 and TRBJ1-2 gives the full variable domain: EPEVTQTPSHQVTQMGQEVILRCVPISNHLYFYWYRQILGQKVEFLVSFYNNEISEKSEIFDDQFSVERPDGSNFTLKIRSTKLEDSAMYFCASSDRGFYGYTFGSGTRLTVV.

This clone was observed a handful of times. This chain uses TRBV7-2 with TRBJ2-5; D might be TRBD1 (5 bases). With 1 base removed from V and 1 base from J, the gap between germline ends came to 7 bases. This CDR3 has 14 amino acids. In germline, CDR1 is SGHTA, CDR2 FQGNSA. The DNA for the CDR3 is TGTGCCAGCAGCTTAGGACAGATCCAAGAGACCCAGTACTTC. This sequence encodes CASSLGQIQETQYF.